This passage covers 3 T cell receptor beta chains from one sample sequenced in a study of blood T cells in healthy people across ages. The use of a sample-barcoded 5' primer and a J-beta primer mix characterized a second PCR of about 7 to 12 cycles. TCRdb reprocessed the 5' RACE reads with MiXCR, giving one entry per CDR3 protein. Seen here are under 2 million distinct CDR3 sequences, roughly 32% observed once, and the top ten hold over 9%. The sample was blood. These receptors were collected from a woman aged 30 to 39 in good health.

The sample holds a few counts of this clonotype. The chain employs TRBV6-6 and TRBJ2-5, with 8 nucleotides matching TRBD2. V lost 6 bases and J lost 0; bases outside the gene matches: 9. The CDR3 consists of 16 residues. CDR1 and CDR2 (germline): MNHNY, SVGAGI (reference sequence). The CDR3 is CASSRGGSGNQETQYF. DNA of the CDR3: TGTGCCAGCAGCCGGGGGGGGAGTGGGAACCAAGAGACCCAGTACTTC.

This chain uses TRBV25-1 with TRBJ2-1; D could derive from TRBD1 or TRBD2 (5 bases each). With 6 bases removed from V and 2 bases from J, the gap between germline ends came to 14 bases. CDR3 length: 15 amino acids. The germline V gene encodes CDR1 MGHDK and CDR2 SYGVNS. The CDR3 is CASSDPGRPYNEQFF. The CDR3 nucleotides read TGTGCCAGCAGCGACCCGGGGCGGCCCTACAATGAGCAGTTCTTC.

This clonotype was detected only a few times. The chain couples TRBV5-1 to TRBJ1-2; D perhaps matches TRBD1 (5 bases). In germline, CDR1 is SGHRS, CDR2 YFSETQ. The germline V and J ends were trimmed by 3 bases and 3 bases, with 12 bases remaining between them. The CDR3 loop spans 14 amino acids. CDR3 bases: TGCGCCAGCAGCTCCGCGGTGGGGGACTATGGCTACACCTTC. This gives the protein CASSSAVGDYGYTF.